This TCR beta chain was recorded in a study of yellow fever vaccine responses in identical twins. Comments on this clonotype: Its antigen is as yet unknown.

Study outcomes and limitations: Reportedly, twins' vaccine T cell responses looked partly convergent and partly personalized.

Each CDR3 protein is one row after TCRdb ran MiXCR on the RT-PCR reads. The sample lists about 4,600 distinct CDR3 sequences, around 85% seen once, with 2.1% in the top ten. The CDR3 runs 15 residues. Trimming removed 2 bases at V and 8 bases at J, with 18 bases between. Per germline, CDR1 LNHNV and CDR2 YYDKDF (reference sequence). This specimen was T cells from blood (PBMCs), unsorted or a sorted subset (not recorded which), taken before or after yellow fever vaccination (not recorded which). This TCR was recovered from a young woman who received the yellow fever vaccine. The chain joins TRBV15 to TRBJ1-2; D is uncertain. As DNA, the CDR3 is TGTGCCACCAGCAGACCGACTGCTAACACTATCGGCTACACCTTC. Translating gives CATSRPTANTIGYTF.